This T cell receptor beta chain stems from a study of CD8 T cells in ankylosing spondylitis. Via MiXCR, TCRdb re-called the 5' RACE reads, giving one row per CDR3 protein. The sample records around 250,000 distinct CDR3 sequences, 9.5% to 12% being singletons. Sequencing was performed on blood, either unsorted or a sorted T cell fraction (not recorded which). The receptor was derived from a male donor with ankylosing spondylitis or in good health (not recorded which).

The CDR3 DNA reads TGTGCCAGCAGCCGGAGGACAGGGAAACAAGAGACCCAGTACTTC. Amino acid sequence: CASSRRTGKQETQYF. The V call is TRBV7-3, the J call TRBJ2-5; 8 nucleotides match TRBD1. The ends lost 5 bases at V and 2 bases at J; junction bases unmatched: 7. Germline CDR1 SGHTA, CDR2 FQGTGA. The CDR3 is 15 amino acids.